The rows below give T cell receptor beta chains drawn from one sample of a study of monozygotic twins with inflammatory bowel disease. TCRdb reprocessed the 5' RACE reads, keeping one entry per CDR3 protein, no DNA. The table gives 190,000 or so distinct CDR3 sequences; the top ten clones make up 1.5% to 2% of it. Sample: blood. These receptors originate from a human donor with ulcerative colitis or Crohn's disease, or a healthy co-twin of an affected twin (not recorded which). The CDR3 runs from the conserved cysteine through the conserved F or W. Each record gives: V gene, CDR3 length, J gene, CDR3 protein.

v_gene: TRBV19; len: 13; j_gene: TRBJ1-5; CDR3aa: CASGIYSNQPQHF
v_gene: TRBV19; len: 15; j_gene: TRBJ1-1; CDR3aa: CASSIEGRLNTEAFF
v_gene: TRBV20-1; len: 13; j_gene: TRBJ2-3; CDR3aa: CSARGGTQITQYF
v_gene: TRBV2; len: 11; j_gene: TRBJ2-7; CDR3aa: CASRPNYEQYF
v_gene: TRBV2; len: 15; j_gene: TRBJ2-1; CDR3aa: CASRIGLAGANEQFF
v_gene: TRBV20-1; len: 14; j_gene: TRBJ1-5; CDR3aa: CSARAGGENQPQHF
v_gene: TRBV3-1; len: 14; j_gene: TRBJ1-6; CDR3aa: CASSQITGESPLHF
v_gene: TRBV9; len: 13; j_gene: TRBJ2-3; CDR3aa: CASSVEGLNTQYF
v_gene: TRBV4-1; len: 16; j_gene: TRBJ2-5; CDR3aa: CASSPVAGRDTETQYF
v_gene: TRBV5-1; len: 16; j_gene: TRBJ1-1; CDR3aa: CASSFYGSPGYTEAFF